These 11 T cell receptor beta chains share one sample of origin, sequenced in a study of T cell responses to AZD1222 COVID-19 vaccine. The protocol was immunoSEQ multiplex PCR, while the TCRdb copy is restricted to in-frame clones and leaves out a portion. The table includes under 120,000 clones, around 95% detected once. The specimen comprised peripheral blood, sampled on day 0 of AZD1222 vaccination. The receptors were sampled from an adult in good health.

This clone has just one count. CDR3 sequence reads: CASSPPLSTGANVLTF. The CDR3 DNA follows: TGTGCCAGCAGCCCCCCATTATCAACTGGGGCCAACGTCCTGACTTTC. The genes are TRBV7-9 and TRBJ2-6, with D uncertain. Germline V lookup: CDR1 SEHNR, CDR2 FQNEAQ (reference sequence). The CDR3 extends over 16 amino acids. Trimming took off 5 bases at V and 2 bases at J, with 13 bases between the two ends.

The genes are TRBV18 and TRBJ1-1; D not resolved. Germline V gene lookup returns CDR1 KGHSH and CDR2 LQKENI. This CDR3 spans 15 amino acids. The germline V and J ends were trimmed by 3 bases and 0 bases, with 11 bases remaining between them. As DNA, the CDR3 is TGTGCCAGCTCACCCCTAGACACCGTGAACACTGAAGCTTTCTTT. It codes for CASSPLDTVNTEAFF.

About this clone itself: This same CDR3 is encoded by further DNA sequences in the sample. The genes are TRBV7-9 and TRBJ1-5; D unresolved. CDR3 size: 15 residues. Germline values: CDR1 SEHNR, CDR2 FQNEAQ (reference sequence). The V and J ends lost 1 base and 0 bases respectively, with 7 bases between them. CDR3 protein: CASSLGGYSNQPQHF. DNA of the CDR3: TGTGCCAGCAGCTTAGGGGGATATAGCAATCAGCCCCAGCATTTT.

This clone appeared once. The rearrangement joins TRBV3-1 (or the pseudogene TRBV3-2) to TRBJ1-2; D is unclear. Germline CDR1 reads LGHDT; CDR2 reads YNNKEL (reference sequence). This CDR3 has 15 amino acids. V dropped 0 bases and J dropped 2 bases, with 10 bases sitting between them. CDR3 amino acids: CASSQDWRNNYGYTF. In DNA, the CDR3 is TGTGCCAGCAGCCAAGACTGGCGCAACAACTATGGCTACACCTTC.

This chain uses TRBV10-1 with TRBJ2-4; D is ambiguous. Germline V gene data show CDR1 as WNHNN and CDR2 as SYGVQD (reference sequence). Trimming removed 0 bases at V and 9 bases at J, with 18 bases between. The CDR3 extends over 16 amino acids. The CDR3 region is CASSESPVGYGGIQYF. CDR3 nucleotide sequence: TGCGCCAGCAGTGAGTCACCGGTAGGGTACGGCGGCATTCAGTACTTC.

For the CDR3, the DNA is TGCGCCAGCAGTCCGGGACTAGCGGTCACAGATACGCAGTATTTT. It yields the protein CASSPGLAVTDTQYF. The chain recombines TRBV10-1 with TRBJ2-3, with 11 bases matching TRBD2. V lost 5 bases to trimming and J lost 2 bases; unmatched junction nucleotides: 3. Germline V gives CDR1 WNHNN, CDR2 SYGVQD (reference sequence). The CDR3 contains 15 residues.

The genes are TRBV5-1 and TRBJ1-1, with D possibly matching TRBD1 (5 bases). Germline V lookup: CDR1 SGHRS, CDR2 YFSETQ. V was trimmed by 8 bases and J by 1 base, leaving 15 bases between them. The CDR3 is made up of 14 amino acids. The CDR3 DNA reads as TGCGCCAGTACGAAGGACGGGGCGAACACTGAAGCTTTCTTT. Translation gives CASTKDGANTEAFF.

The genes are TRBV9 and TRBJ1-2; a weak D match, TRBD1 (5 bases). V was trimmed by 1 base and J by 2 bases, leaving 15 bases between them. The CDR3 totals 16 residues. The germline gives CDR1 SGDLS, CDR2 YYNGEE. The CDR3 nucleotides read TGTGCCAGCAGCGTACTCCCCCCCCGGGGGAACTATGGCTACACCTTC. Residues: CASSVLPPRGNYGYTF.

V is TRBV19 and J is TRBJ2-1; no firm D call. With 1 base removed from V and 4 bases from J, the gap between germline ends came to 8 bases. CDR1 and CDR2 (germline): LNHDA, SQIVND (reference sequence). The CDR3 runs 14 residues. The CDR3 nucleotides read TGTGCCAGTAGTATAGCCGCTGGGTACAATGAGCAGTTCTTC. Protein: CASSIAAGYNEQFF.

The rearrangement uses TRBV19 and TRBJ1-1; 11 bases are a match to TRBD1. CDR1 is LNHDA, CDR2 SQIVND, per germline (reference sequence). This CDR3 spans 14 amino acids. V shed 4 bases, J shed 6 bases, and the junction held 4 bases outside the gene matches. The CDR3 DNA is TGTGCCAGTAGTACGGGACAGGGGGGAGCTGAAGCTTTCTTT. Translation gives CASSTGQGGAEAFF.

The CDR3 DNA is TGTGCCAGCAGCCTGGGGGGACTAGTGGATACGCAGTATTTT. Protein sequence: CASSLGGLVDTQYF. The V and J genes are TRBV3-1 (or the pseudogene TRBV3-2) and TRBJ2-3, with 8 nucleotides matching TRBD2. With 4 bases clipped from V and 6 bases from J, the junction kept 6 bases outside the gene matches. In germline, CDR1 is LGHDT, CDR2 YNNKEL (reference sequence). This CDR3 has 14 residues.